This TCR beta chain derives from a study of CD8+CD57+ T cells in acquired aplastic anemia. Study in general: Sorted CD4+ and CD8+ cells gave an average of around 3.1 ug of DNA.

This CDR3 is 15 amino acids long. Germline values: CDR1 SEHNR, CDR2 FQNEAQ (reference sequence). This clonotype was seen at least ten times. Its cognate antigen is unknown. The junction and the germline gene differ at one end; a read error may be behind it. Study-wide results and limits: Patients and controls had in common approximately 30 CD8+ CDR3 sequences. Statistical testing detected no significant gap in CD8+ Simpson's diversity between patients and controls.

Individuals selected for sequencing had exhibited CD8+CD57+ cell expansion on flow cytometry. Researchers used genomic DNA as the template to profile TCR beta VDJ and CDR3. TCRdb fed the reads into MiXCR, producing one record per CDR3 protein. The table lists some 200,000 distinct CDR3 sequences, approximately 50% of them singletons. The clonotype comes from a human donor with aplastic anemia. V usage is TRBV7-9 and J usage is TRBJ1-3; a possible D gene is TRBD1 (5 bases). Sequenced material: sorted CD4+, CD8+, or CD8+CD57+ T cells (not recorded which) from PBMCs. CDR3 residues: CASILRGSTGNTIYF. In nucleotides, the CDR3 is TGTGCCAGCATCTTACGGGGCTCTACTGGAAACACCATATATTTT.